A selection of T cell receptor beta chains follows, all from one sample in a study of blood T cells in healthy people across ages. TCRdb processed the 5' RACE reads anew with MiXCR; each CDR3 protein has one entry. The repertoire consists of about 730,000 distinct CDR3 sequences, with about 40% occurring once and the leading ten covering less than 25%. The sample comprised blood. These receptors all come from a woman aged 55-70 years in good health. CDR3s include the opening cysteine and the closing phenylalanine or tryptophan. Each record gives: D gene, clone size, CDR3 length, V gene, J gene, CDR3 DNA, CDR3 protein. A D gene is named only where the DNA matches it firmly. Not every row has a clone size; where given, it reads once, few, many or a size class.

D gene: NA
clone size: NA
CDR3 length: 11
V gene: TRBV28
J gene: TRBJ1-5
CDR3 DNA: TGTGCCAGCAGTTCTGAGGGGCCCCAGCATTTT
CDR3 protein: CASSSEGPQHF

D gene: TRBD2
clone size: NA
CDR3 length: 14
V gene: TRBV4-2
J gene: TRBJ2-7
CDR3 DNA: TGTGCCAGCAGCCAATTCGTCGGGGGGTACGAGCAGTACTTC
CDR3 protein: CASSQFVGGYEQYF

D gene: NA
clone size: NA
CDR3 length: 14
V gene: TRBV7-9
J gene: TRBJ1-1
CDR3 DNA: TGTGCCAGCAGCTTAGATATTCGGGACACTGAAGCTTTCTTT
CDR3 protein: CASSLDIRDTEAFF

D gene: TRBD2
clone size: few
CDR3 length: 15
V gene: TRBV2
J gene: TRBJ2-7
CDR3 DNA: TGTGCCAGCAGTGTTCGGGGGGATGGCTACAATGAGCAGTACTTC
CDR3 protein: CASSVRGDGYNEQYF

D gene: NA
clone size: few
CDR3 length: 13
V gene: TRBV28
J gene: TRBJ2-3
CDR3 DNA: TGTGCCAGCAGACGGGTATCCACAGATACGCAGTATTTT
CDR3 protein: CASRRVSTDTQYF

D gene: NA
clone size: NA
CDR3 length: 14
V gene: TRBV25-1
J gene: TRBJ2-5
CDR3 DNA: TGTGCCAGCAGTGGGGGGGGGCGGGGAGAGACCCAGTACTTC
CDR3 protein: CASSGGGRGETQYF

D gene: NA
clone size: NA
CDR3 length: 14
V gene: TRBV3-1
J gene: TRBJ1-1
CDR3 DNA: TGTGCCAGCAGCCAGAGACAGAGGAACACTGAAGCTTTCTTT
CDR3 protein: CASSQRQRNTEAFF

D gene: NA
clone size: many
CDR3 length: 12
V gene: TRBV27
J gene: TRBJ2-5
CDR3 DNA: TGTGCCAGCAGTTTAAGCGGGGAGACCCAGTACTTC
CDR3 protein: CASSLSGETQYF

D gene: NA
clone size: NA
CDR3 length: 12
V gene: TRBV3-1
J gene: TRBJ1-2
CDR3 DNA: TGTGCCAGCAGCCAAGACAGACTCGGCTACACCTTC
CDR3 protein: CASSQDRLGYTF

D gene: NA
clone size: NA
CDR3 length: 13
V gene: TRBV12-3/TRBV12-4
J gene: TRBJ1-2
CDR3 DNA: TGTGCCAGCAGCAATCAGGGAAACTATGGCTACACCTTC
CDR3 protein: CASSNQGNYGYTF

D gene: TRBD2
clone size: NA
CDR3 length: 14
V gene: TRBV20-1
J gene: TRBJ2-1
CDR3 DNA: TGCAGTGCTAGACCTACTAGCGGGAGAATCGATCAGTTCTTC
CDR3 protein: CSARPTSGRIDQFF

D gene: NA
clone size: few
CDR3 length: 14
V gene: TRBV3-1
J gene: TRBJ2-5
CDR3 DNA: TGTGCCAGCAGCCAAGAAAAAGGGTTGGAGACCCAGTACTTC
CDR3 protein: CASSQEKGLETQYF

D gene: TRBD1
clone size: NA
CDR3 length: 15
V gene: TRBV15
J gene: TRBJ1-6
CDR3 DNA: TGTGCCACCAGCACGGCGGACAGGGCGGATTCACCCCTCCACTTT
CDR3 protein: CATSTADRADSPLHF

D gene: NA
clone size: once
CDR3 length: 16
V gene: TRBV5-4
J gene: TRBJ2-1
CDR3 DNA: TGTGCCAGCAGCTTGAAACTAGCCACCTGGGGGGAGACCCAGTTCTTC
CDR3 protein: CASSLKLATWGETQFF

D gene: NA
clone size: few
CDR3 length: 15
V gene: TRBV13
J gene: TRBJ1-1
CDR3 DNA: TGTGCCAGCAGCTATCGGCCGGCAGGGAACACTGAAGCTTTCTTT
CDR3 protein: CASSYRPAGNTEAFF

D gene: TRBD1
clone size: NA
CDR3 length: 13
V gene: TRBV29-1
J gene: TRBJ2-5
CDR3 DNA: TGCAGCGTTGATCGGACAGGGGGGGAGACCCAGTACTTC
CDR3 protein: CSVDRTGGETQYF

D gene: TRBD2
clone size: NA
CDR3 length: 13
V gene: TRBV12-3/TRBV12-4
J gene: TRBJ2-3
CDR3 DNA: TGTGCCAGCAGTAGAGAGGGAGGGGATACGCAGTATTTT
CDR3 protein: CASSREGGDTQYF

D gene: TRBD1
clone size: NA
CDR3 length: 12
V gene: TRBV2
J gene: TRBJ2-5
CDR3 DNA: TGTGCCGGGCGGGACAGGGGTGAGACCCAGTACTTC
CDR3 protein: CAGRDRGETQYF

D gene: TRBD1
clone size: many
CDR3 length: 13
V gene: TRBV3-1
J gene: TRBJ2-7
CDR3 DNA: TGTGCCAGCAGCCCATCGTGGACAGGCGAGCAGTACTTC
CDR3 protein: CASSPSWTGEQYF

D gene: NA
clone size: few
CDR3 length: 16
V gene: TRBV4-2
J gene: TRBJ1-4
CDR3 DNA: TGTGCCAGCAGCCAAGTAGGAGCCCCAACTAATGAAAAACTGTTTTTT
CDR3 protein: CASSQVGAPTNEKLFF

D gene: TRBD2
clone size: NA
CDR3 length: 14
V gene: TRBV28
J gene: TRBJ2-7
CDR3 DNA: TGTGCCAGCAGTTTAGGCGGGAGCCGCTACGAGCAGTACTTC
CDR3 protein: CASSLGGSRYEQYF

D gene: TRBD1
clone size: NA
CDR3 length: 14
V gene: TRBV6-1
J gene: TRBJ2-7
CDR3 DNA: TGTGCCAGCAGGGTGCGGGACAGGGCCTACGAGCAGTACTTC
CDR3 protein: CASRVRDRAYEQYF

D gene: NA
clone size: NA
CDR3 length: 16
V gene: TRBV5-1
J gene: TRBJ2-5
CDR3 DNA: TGCGCCAGCAGCTTGGGGGGCCGGGCCCTGGGTCTGACCCAGTACTTC
CDR3 protein: CASSLGGRALGLTQYF

D gene: NA
clone size: NA
CDR3 length: 13
V gene: TRBV7-3
J gene: TRBJ1-1
CDR3 DNA: TGTGCCAGCAGCCCAGATGCAGGGACGGAAGCTTTCTTT
CDR3 protein: CASSPDAGTEAFF

D gene: TRBD2
clone size: few
CDR3 length: 15
V gene: TRBV6-2/TRBV6-3
J gene: TRBJ2-1
CDR3 DNA: TGTGCCAGCAGTCGGACTAGACTCTCCTACAATGAGCAGTTCTTC
CDR3 protein: CASSRTRLSYNEQFF

D gene: NA
clone size: NA
CDR3 length: 13
V gene: TRBV5-6
J gene: TRBJ2-5
CDR3 DNA: TGTGCCAGCAGCTGGTCAGCCCAAGAGACCCAGTACTTC
CDR3 protein: CASSWSAQETQYF

D gene: TRBD1
clone size: NA
CDR3 length: 15
V gene: TRBV20-1
J gene: TRBJ1-5
CDR3 DNA: TGCAGTGCAATACCTTACAGGGGGCGAAAGCAGCCCCAGCATTTT
CDR3 protein: CSAIPYRGRKQPQHF

D gene: NA
clone size: NA
CDR3 length: 15
V gene: TRBV3-1
J gene: TRBJ1-1
CDR3 DNA: TGTGCCAGCAGCCAAGTAGCGAGGGGGTTCACTGAAGCTTTCTTT
CDR3 protein: CASSQVARGFTEAFF

D gene: TRBD1
clone size: NA
CDR3 length: 14
V gene: TRBV10-1
J gene: TRBJ2-7
CDR3 DNA: TGCGCCAGCAGTGAGTGGGACAGACCATACGAGCAGTACTTC
CDR3 protein: CASSEWDRPYEQYF

D gene: TRBD1
clone size: NA
CDR3 length: 16
V gene: TRBV2
J gene: TRBJ1-2
CDR3 DNA: TGTGCCAGCCATACGTATAGACAGGGGGCAGCAGGAGGCTACACCTTC
CDR3 protein: CASHTYRQGAAGGYTF

D gene: NA
clone size: NA
CDR3 length: 14
V gene: TRBV7-2
J gene: TRBJ1-6
CDR3 DNA: TGTGCCAGCAGCCCAGGGTATTGGGGATCACCCCTCCACTTT
CDR3 protein: CASSPGYWGSPLHF

D gene: NA
clone size: NA
CDR3 length: 14
V gene: TRBV14
J gene: TRBJ1-3
CDR3 DNA: TGTGCCAGCAGCCAGTCAGGTTCCGGAAACACCATATATTTT
CDR3 protein: CASSQSGSGNTIYF

D gene: NA
clone size: NA
CDR3 length: 14
V gene: TRBV7-9
J gene: TRBJ2-2
CDR3 DNA: TGTGCCAGCAGCTTAGCTGGGTTCCCCGGGGAGCTGTTTTTT
CDR3 protein: CASSLAGFPGELFF

D gene: TRBD2
clone size: NA
CDR3 length: 15
V gene: TRBV12-3/TRBV12-4
J gene: TRBJ2-7
CDR3 DNA: TGTGCCAGCAGGGGTACTAGCGTGCACACCTACGAGCAGTACTTC
CDR3 protein: CASRGTSVHTYEQYF

D gene: TRBD2
clone size: NA
CDR3 length: 15
V gene: TRBV3-1
J gene: TRBJ2-3
CDR3 DNA: TGTGCCAGCAGCCAAGTTACTAGCGGATCTGATACGCAGTATTTT
CDR3 protein: CASSQVTSGSDTQYF

D gene: TRBD1
clone size: NA
CDR3 length: 12
V gene: TRBV12-3/TRBV12-4
J gene: TRBJ2-4
CDR3 DNA: TGTGCCAGCAGCGGACAGGGCCCCATTCAGTACTTC
CDR3 protein: CASSGQGPIQYF

D gene: TRBD2
clone size: NA
CDR3 length: 15
V gene: TRBV29-1
J gene: TRBJ2-7
CDR3 DNA: TGCAGCGTTGAAGGAAGGGACGGGGGGAGCTACGAGCAGTACTTC
CDR3 protein: CSVEGRDGGSYEQYF

D gene: NA
clone size: few
CDR3 length: 14
V gene: TRBV7-9
J gene: TRBJ2-7
CDR3 DNA: TGTGCCAGCAGCTACCCGGGACGGACCTACGAGCAGTACTTC
CDR3 protein: CASSYPGRTYEQYF

D gene: NA
clone size: NA
CDR3 length: 16
V gene: TRBV5-1
J gene: TRBJ1-1
CDR3 DNA: TGCGCCAGCAGCCCGAGGAGGGCATCAGAGGTCACTGAAGCTTTCTTT
CDR3 protein: CASSPRRASEVTEAFF

D gene: TRBD2
clone size: NA
CDR3 length: 20
V gene: TRBV9
J gene: TRBJ2-3
CDR3 DNA: TGTGCCAGCAGCGTAAGCCTAGCGGGAGGGCTGATTTCTAGCACAGATACGCAGTATTTT
CDR3 protein: CASSVSLAGGLISSTDTQYF

D gene: NA
clone size: NA
CDR3 length: 15
V gene: TRBV18
J gene: TRBJ2-1
CDR3 DNA: TGTGCCAGCTCACCACTGGCAGGGGACCTCAATGAGCAGTTCTTC
CDR3 protein: CASSPLAGDLNEQFF

D gene: TRBD1
clone size: NA
CDR3 length: 15
V gene: TRBV7-2
J gene: TRBJ1-1
CDR3 DNA: TGTGCCAGCAGCGCCGGACAGGGAAGGGGCACTGAAGCTTTCTTT
CDR3 protein: CASSAGQGRGTEAFF

D gene: TRBD2
clone size: NA
CDR3 length: 16
V gene: TRBV9
J gene: TRBJ2-3
CDR3 DNA: TGTGCCAGCAGCGTAGCTACGGGGGGGGGCCAAGATACGCAGTATTTT
CDR3 protein: CASSVATGGGQDTQYF

D gene: NA
clone size: many
CDR3 length: 11
V gene: TRBV7-9
J gene: TRBJ2-3
CDR3 DNA: TGTGCCAGCAGCCGACAGGATACGCAGTATTTT
CDR3 protein: CASSRQDTQYF

D gene: NA
clone size: few
CDR3 length: 16
V gene: TRBV14
J gene: TRBJ1-2
CDR3 DNA: TGTGCCAGCAGCCCCCCCGGAGCGATTACCAACTATGGCTACACCTTC
CDR3 protein: CASSPPGAITNYGYTF

D gene: TRBD2
clone size: NA
CDR3 length: 16
V gene: TRBV7-2
J gene: TRBJ2-5
CDR3 DNA: TGTGCCAGCAGCCAACGTCTCGCGGGAGGGAAGGAGACCCAGTACTTC
CDR3 protein: CASSQRLAGGKETQYF

D gene: NA
clone size: few
CDR3 length: 15
V gene: TRBV2
J gene: TRBJ1-5
CDR3 DNA: TGTGCCAGCAGTGAAGGTTGGACAAGCGATCAGCCCCAGCATTTT
CDR3 protein: CASSEGWTSDQPQHF

D gene: NA
clone size: few
CDR3 length: 11
V gene: TRBV7-2
J gene: TRBJ2-7
CDR3 DNA: TGTGCCAGCAGCCCTACCGATGAGCAGTACTTC
CDR3 protein: CASSPTDEQYF

D gene: TRBD1
clone size: NA
CDR3 length: 15
V gene: TRBV27
J gene: TRBJ1-4
CDR3 DNA: TGTGCCAGCAGTGCTCCGACTGGAGGGGGCGAAAAACTGTTTTTT
CDR3 protein: CASSAPTGGGEKLFF

D gene: NA
clone size: NA
CDR3 length: 14
V gene: TRBV6-4
J gene: TRBJ2-1
CDR3 DNA: TGTGCCAGCAGTGTAGAACCATCCTACAATGAGCAGTTCTTC
CDR3 protein: CASSVEPSYNEQFF

D gene: TRBD2
clone size: NA
CDR3 length: 15
V gene: TRBV5-1
J gene: TRBJ2-7
CDR3 DNA: TGCGCCAGCAGGGACCCCAATCCGGGGGGAAGCGAGCAGTACTTC
CDR3 protein: CASRDPNPGGSEQYF